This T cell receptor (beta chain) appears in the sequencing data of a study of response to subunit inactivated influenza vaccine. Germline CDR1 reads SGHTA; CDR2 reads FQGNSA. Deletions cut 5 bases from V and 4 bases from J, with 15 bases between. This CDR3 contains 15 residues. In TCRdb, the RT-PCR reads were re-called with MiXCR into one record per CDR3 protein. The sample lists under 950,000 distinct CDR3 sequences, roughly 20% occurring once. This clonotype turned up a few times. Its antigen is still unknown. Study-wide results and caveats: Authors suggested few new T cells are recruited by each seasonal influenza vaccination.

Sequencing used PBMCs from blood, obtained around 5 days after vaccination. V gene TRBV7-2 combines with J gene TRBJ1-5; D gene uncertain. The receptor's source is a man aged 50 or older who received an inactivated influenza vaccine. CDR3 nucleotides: TGTGCCAGCAGCAGCGGAAGCGGGCGAAATCAGCCCCAGCATTTT. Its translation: CASSSGSGRNQPQHF.